These T cell receptor beta chains were read from a single sample in a study of blood T cell repertoires in COVID-19. Sequenced by immunoSEQ multiplex PCR; TCRdb stores in-frame clones only, minus some. Here the sample spans 60,000 to 85,000 clones, about nine tenths being singletons. Sequencing used peripheral blood. The receptors come from an elderly woman with active or convalescent COVID-19. The CDR3 runs from the conserved cysteine through the conserved F or W. The D gene is left open where the match is weak. Not every row has a clone size; where given, it reads once, few, many or a size class.

clone_size	j_call	d_call	v_call	cdr3_aa	cdr3_nt
-	TRBJ1-2	TRBD1	TRBV29-1	CSAGDSYGYTF	TGCAGCGCGGGGGACAGCTATGGCTACACCTTC
-	TRBJ1-4	TRBD1	TRBV30	CAWAGGSGNEKLFF	TGTGCCTGGGCAGGGGGCTCGGGTAATGAAAAACTGTTTTTT
-	TRBJ1-2	-	TRBV6-6	CASSWEQGSYGYTF	TGTGCCAGCAGTTGGGAACAGGGCTCATATGGCTACACCTTC
once	TRBJ1-1	-	TRBV10-3	CATSGVQNTEAFF	TGTGCCACTTCAGGGGTCCAGAACACTGAAGCTTTCTTT
-	TRBJ1-3	-	TRBV2	CASSEDQGPGNTIYF	TGTGCCAGCAGTGAGGATCAGGGTCCTGGAAACACCATATATTTT
once	TRBJ2-7	TRBD1	TRBV6-7	CASSYSWTGTSNLYEQYF	TGTGCCAGCAGTTACTCGTGGACAGGGACAAGTAACCTCTACGAGCAGTACTTC
-	TRBJ2-7	TRBD2	TRBV6-5	CASSYGAGARSYEQYF	TGTGCCAGCAGTTACGGAGCGGGGGCTAGGTCCTACGAGCAGTACTTC
-	TRBJ2-5	TRBD2	TRBV7-2	CASSLGGLAAQETQYF	TGTGCCAGCAGCTTAGGGGGACTAGCGGCCCAAGAGACCCAGTACTTC
-	TRBJ2-7	-	TRBV6-5	CASSLTGTKRHEQYF	TGTGCCAGCAGTTTAACCGGGACAAAGAGGCACGAGCAGTACTTC
-	TRBJ1-2	TRBD1	TRBV5-6	CASSPDRGLDGYTF	TGTGCCAGCAGCCCGGACAGGGGACTTGATGGCTACACCTTC
few	TRBJ2-7	-	TRBV24-1	CATSEGSEQYF	TGTGCCACCAGTGAAGGGAGCGAGCAGTACTTC
-	TRBJ1-2	-	TRBV28	CASSSGDTRYGYTF	TGTGCCAGCAGCTCAGGGGACACTCGTTATGGCTACACCTTC
-	TRBJ2-3	TRBD1	TRBV29-1	CSVGQGGDTQYF	TGCAGCGTTGGACAGGGTGGAGATACGCAGTATTTT
-	TRBJ2-7	TRBD1	TRBV5-5	CASSWGTGTGYEQYF	TGTGCCAGCAGCTGGGGGACAGGGACTGGCTACGAGCAGTACTTC
-	TRBJ2-3	-	TRBV27	CASNPPGDLSTDTQYF	TGTGCCAGCAATCCCCCAGGGGATTTGAGTACAGATACGCAGTATTTT
-	TRBJ1-1	-	TRBV30	CAWEGHRGNTEAFF	TGTGCCTGGGAGGGACACCGGGGGAACACTGAAGCTTTCTTT
-	TRBJ2-5	TRBD2	TRBV10-3	CAISRGGETQYF	TGTGCCATCAGCCGGGGGGGAGAGACCCAGTACTTC
-	TRBJ1-5	TRBD1	TRBV7-2	CASSSQGAGQPQHF	TGTGCCAGCAGCTCCCAGGGGGCAGGGCAGCCCCAGCATTTT
few	TRBJ1-2	-	TRBV9	CASSGGVGQPITF	TGTGCCAGCAGCGGGGGCGTTGGACAGCCGATAACCTTC
-	TRBJ1-1	-	TRBV7-9	CASSLVYEKAFF	TGTGCCAGCAGCTTAGTATACGAGAAAGCTTTCTTT